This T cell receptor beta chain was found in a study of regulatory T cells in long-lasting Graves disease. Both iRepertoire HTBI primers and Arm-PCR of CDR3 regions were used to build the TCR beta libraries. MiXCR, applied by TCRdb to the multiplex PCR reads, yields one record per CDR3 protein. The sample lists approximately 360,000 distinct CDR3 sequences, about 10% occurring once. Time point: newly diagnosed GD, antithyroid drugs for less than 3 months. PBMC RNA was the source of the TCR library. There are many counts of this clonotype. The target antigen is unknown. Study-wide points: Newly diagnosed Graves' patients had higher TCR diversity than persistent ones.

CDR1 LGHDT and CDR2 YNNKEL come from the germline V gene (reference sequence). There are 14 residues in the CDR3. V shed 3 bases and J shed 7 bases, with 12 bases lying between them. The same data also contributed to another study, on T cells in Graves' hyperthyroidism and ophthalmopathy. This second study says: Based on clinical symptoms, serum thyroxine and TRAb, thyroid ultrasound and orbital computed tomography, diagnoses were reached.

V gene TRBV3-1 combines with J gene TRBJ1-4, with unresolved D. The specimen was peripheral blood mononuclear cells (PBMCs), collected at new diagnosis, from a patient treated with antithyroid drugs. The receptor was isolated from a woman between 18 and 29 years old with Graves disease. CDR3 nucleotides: TGTGCCAGCAGCCAGGGGAGGCGTAGTGAAAAACTGTTTTTT. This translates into CASSQGRRSEKLFF.